This TCR beta chain was sequenced during a study of blood T cell repertoires in COVID-19. About the research overall: Sample material is recorded as cDNA or gDNA derived from T cells, B-cell-depleted T cells, or PBMCs.

Assay: immunoSEQ multiplex PCR; the TCRdb copy retains only in-frame clones and omits some. The repertoire holds approximately 210,000 clones, with approximately 80% as singletons. The study recruited people aged roughly 18 to 100 years across 24 US areas. V shed 0 bases, J shed 4 bases, and the junction held 5 bases outside the gene matches. The germline gives CDR1 SGHRS, CDR2 YFSETQ. The CDR3 spans 15 residues. The chain links TRBV5-1 to TRBJ2-3, with 7 bases fitting TRBD2. Sequencing was performed on PBMCs or T cells enriched from blood (not recorded which). This TCR was sampled from a young man with acute COVID-19. The CDR3 loop is CASSLGLAPPDTQYF. The DNA of the CDR3 is TGCGCCAGCAGCTTGGGACTAGCCCCTCCAGATACGCAGTATTTT.